The 8 T cell receptor beta chains below come from one sample, sequenced in a study of CD8 T cells in Susac syndrome. Reverse transcription of 0.5 to 1 ug RNA was performed with random hexamers. TCRdb re-called the immunoSEQ multiplex PCR reads with MiXCR, one entry per CDR3 protein. The data show 150,000 to 200,000 distinct CDR3 sequences, roughly 95% seen once. What was sequenced was CD4+ T cells from PBMCs. Receptors were obtained from a human donor with multiple sclerosis.

The sample holds one count of this clonotype. The chain is built from TRBV6-5 and TRBJ2-3; D gene uncertain. The ends were cut back, 6 bases at V and 5 bases at J, with 9 bases in the middle. The CDR3 totals 12 residues. Germline V CDR1 and CDR2: MNHEY, SVGAGI. The CDR3 DNA sequence: TGTGCCAGCAGAACTGACGGAGATACGCAGTATTTT. Encoded protein: CASRTDGDTQYF.

The chain employs TRBV2 and TRBJ2-1; D may be TRBD2 (6 bases). Germline loops: CDR1 SNHLY, CDR2 FYNNEI. Trimming removed 8 bases at V and 2 bases at J, with 16 bases between. The CDR3 length is 15 residues. This chain's CDR3 is CASVRSGLTYNEQFF. DNA for the CDR3: TGTGCCAGCGTGAGGAGCGGGTTGACCTACAATGAGCAGTTCTTC.

The J gene is TRBJ2-1, the V gene TRBV3-1; 11 bases fit TRBD1. Germline V gene data show CDR1 as LGHDT and CDR2 as YNNKEL (reference sequence). Unmatched junction bases numbered 5, after V lost 4 bases and J lost 6 bases. There are 15 residues in the CDR3. CDR3 coding DNA: TGTGCCAGCAGCCTGCCCGGGACAGGGGGCAATGAGCAGTTCTTC. Translated, it gives CASSLPGTGGNEQFF.

This clonotype was observed once. The chain uses TRBV7-9 and TRBJ2-2; D may be TRBD1 (5 bases). Trimming left V 1 base short and J 5 bases short, with 11 bases between. The CDR3 sequence is 15 residues long. The germline V gene encodes CDR1 SEHNR and CDR2 FQNEAQ (reference sequence). The CDR3 DNA reads TGTGCCAGCAGCTTAGGTTCAGGGAAAACCGGGGAGCTGTTTTTT. As protein: CASSLGSGKTGELFF.

The chain has TRBV7-2 and TRBJ2-7, with TRBD2 matching 8 bases. V was clipped by 5 bases and J by 4 bases; unmatched bases: 7. Germline V gives CDR1 SGHTA, CDR2 FQGNSA. This CDR3 is 14 amino acids long. The CDR3: CASSPGGAAYEQYF. CDR3 bases: TGTGCCAGCAGCCCGGGGGGGGCGGCTTACGAGCAGTACTTC.

The rearrangement uses TRBV5-5 and TRBJ2-7; D ambiguous. The length of the CDR3 is 11 residues. The germline gives CDR1 SGHKS, CDR2 YYEKEE (reference sequence). V shed 5 bases and J shed 6 bases, with 9 bases lying between them. CDR3 region: CASRRDTEQYF. The CDR3 nucleotides are TGTGCCAGCAGAAGAGATACCGAGCAGTACTTC.

This chain connects TRBV19 to TRBJ2-7; TRBD1 matches at 7 bases. Germline CDR1 and CDR2: LNHDA and SQIVND (reference sequence). Trimming took 1 base from V and 0 from J; bases not matched to a gene: 3. This CDR3 comprises 15 residues. This chain's CDR3 is CASSIGTGVSYEQYF. Here the CDR3 DNA reads TGTGCCAGTAGTATAGGGACAGGCGTCTCCTACGAGCAGTACTTC.

This chain connects TRBV4-2 to TRBJ2-1; 10 bases are shared with TRBD2. The J segment lost 0 bases and the V segment lost 0 bases, leaving 8 bases of the junction unmatched. CDR1 is LGHNA, CDR2 YNFKEQ, per germline. This CDR3 spans 19 amino acids. For the CDR3, the DNA is TGTGCCAGCAGCCAAGAAGGACTAGCGGCCCCGAGCTCCTACAATGAGCAGTTCTTC. Residues: CASSQEGLAAPSSYNEQFF.